This T cell receptor (beta chain) was found in a study of cytomegalovirus exposure and HLA in healthy donors. A multiplex PCR was run with 60 Vbeta primers and 13 Jbeta primers. Some clones are missing from TCRdb's copy, which holds only in-frame ones; the method was immunoSEQ multiplex PCR. The sample has around 120,000 clones; about 59% are singletons. Trimming cost V 2 bases and J 2 bases; bases outside gene matches: 8. This CDR3 comprises 17 residues. Germline CDR1 SEHNR, CDR2 FQNEAQ (reference sequence). Regarding this clone: Its antigen is unknown.

General observations from the study: The study put 150 or so TCR beta chains on its list as cytomegalovirus-associated.

The specimen was PBMCs. This receptor was obtained from a man younger than 45 in good health and CMV-seropositive. The V call is TRBV7-9, the J call TRBJ2-7, with 11 bases matching TRBD2. The CDR3 region has the DNA TGTGCCAGCAGCTTACCTTCCGGGACTAGCGGAACCTACGAGCAGTACTTC. Amino acid sequence: CASSLPSGTSGTYEQYF. Drawing the rest from reference TRBV7-9 and TRBJ2-7, the complete variable domain is DTGVSQNPRHKITKRGQNVTFRCDPISEHNRLYWYRQTLGQGPEFLTYFQNEAQLEKSRLLSDRFSAERPKGSFSTLEIQRTEQGDSAMYLCASSLPSGTSGTYEQYFGPGTRLTVT.